The rows below give T cell receptor beta chains drawn from one sample of a study of long-term antiretroviral therapy in people with HIV. The repertoire was sequenced with immunoSEQ multiplex PCR; TCRdb's copy has only in-frame clones and lacks some. The sample has about 27,000 clones, approximately 81% seen once. Sequenced here: unsorted PBMCs, sampled 2.3 years after starting antiretroviral therapy. Receptors were obtained from a middle-aged man with HIV. The CDR3 runs from the conserved cysteine through the conserved F or W. Each record gives: clone size, D gene, V gene, J gene, CDR3 protein, CDR3 DNA. D genes are given only for firm matches. Size values are once, few and many counts, or a class for expanded clones, and some rows have none.

clone size: .
D gene: TRBD1
V gene: TRBV7-6
J gene: TRBJ1-1
CDR3 protein: CASSLQGVTEAFF
CDR3 DNA: TGTGCCAGCAGCCTACAGGGGGTCACTGAAGCTTTCTTT

clone size: .
D gene: TRBD2
V gene: TRBV15
J gene: TRBJ2-3
CDR3 protein: CATSRDRLAGRPEYF
CDR3 DNA: TGTGCCACCAGCAGAGATCGGCTAGCGGGGAGGCCTGAGTATTTT

clone size: .
D gene: TRBD2
V gene: TRBV7-9
J gene: TRBJ2-1
CDR3 protein: CASSALAEEQFF
CDR3 DNA: TGTGCCAGCAGCGCCCTAGCGGAAGAGCAGTTCTTC

clone size: .
D gene: TRBD1
V gene: TRBV6-1
J gene: TRBJ1-1
CDR3 protein: CASSETITGVTEAFF
CDR3 DNA: TGTGCCAGCAGTGAGACCATAACAGGGGTAACTGAAGCTTTCTTT

clone size: .
D gene: TRBD2
V gene: TRBV18
J gene: TRBJ2-3
CDR3 protein: CASSPPLRGGPDTQYF
CDR3 DNA: TGTGCCAGCTCACCACCTTTGCGGGGGGGCCCAGATACGCAGTATTTT

clone size: .
D gene: .
V gene: TRBV29-1
J gene: TRBJ2-3
CDR3 protein: CSVATGSPGSQYF
CDR3 DNA: TGCAGCGTCGCGACTGGCAGCCCGGGCTCGCAGTATTTT

clone size: once
D gene: TRBD1
V gene: TRBV5-1
J gene: TRBJ1-1
CDR3 protein: CASSRGTGGENTEAFF
CDR3 DNA: TGCGCCAGCAGCAGGGGGACAGGGGGCGAGAACACTGAAGCTTTCTTT

clone size: .
D gene: TRBD2
V gene: TRBV7-6
J gene: TRBJ2-3
CDR3 protein: CASSRSGSTDTQYF
CDR3 DNA: TGTGCCAGCAGCCGTAGCGGGTCCACAGATACGCAGTATTTT

clone size: .
D gene: .
V gene: TRBV29-1
J gene: TRBJ2-7
CDR3 protein: CSVVLGSRNDEQYF
CDR3 DNA: TGCAGCGTTGTGCTCGGCAGTAGAAACGACGAGCAGTACTTC

clone size: .
D gene: .
V gene: TRBV6-6
J gene: TRBJ1-1
CDR3 protein: CASSYRGGLNTEAFF
CDR3 DNA: TGTGCCAGCAGTTACAGGGGAGGACTGAACACTGAAGCTTTCTTT

clone size: .
D gene: .
V gene: TRBV6-1
J gene: TRBJ1-1
CDR3 protein: CASREEGLGNTEAFF
CDR3 DNA: TGTGCCAGCAGGGAGGAGGGATTGGGGAACACTGAAGCTTTCTTT

clone size: .
D gene: .
V gene: TRBV10-2
J gene: TRBJ1-2
CDR3 protein: CASSEFVANYGYTF
CDR3 DNA: TGCGCCAGCAGTGAATTTGTAGCTAACTATGGCTACACCTTC